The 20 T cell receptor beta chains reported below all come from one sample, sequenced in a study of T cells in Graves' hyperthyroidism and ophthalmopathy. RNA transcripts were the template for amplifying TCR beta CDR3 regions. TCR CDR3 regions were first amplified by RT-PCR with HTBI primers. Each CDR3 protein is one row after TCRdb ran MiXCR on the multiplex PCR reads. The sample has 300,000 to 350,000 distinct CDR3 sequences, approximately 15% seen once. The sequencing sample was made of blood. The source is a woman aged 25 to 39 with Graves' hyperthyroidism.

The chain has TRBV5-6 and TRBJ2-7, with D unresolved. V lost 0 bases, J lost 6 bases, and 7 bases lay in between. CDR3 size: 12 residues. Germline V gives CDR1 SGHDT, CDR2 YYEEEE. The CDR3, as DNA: TGTGCCAGCAGCTTGGCTCCAGGCGAGCAGTACTTC. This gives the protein CASSLAPGEQYF.

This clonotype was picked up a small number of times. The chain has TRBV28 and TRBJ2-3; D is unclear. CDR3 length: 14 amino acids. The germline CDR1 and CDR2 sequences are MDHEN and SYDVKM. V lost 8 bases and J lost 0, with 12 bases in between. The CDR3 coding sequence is TGTGCCAGCCTTGGCGGCACGAGCACAGATACGCAGTATTTT. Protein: CASLGGTSTDTQYF.

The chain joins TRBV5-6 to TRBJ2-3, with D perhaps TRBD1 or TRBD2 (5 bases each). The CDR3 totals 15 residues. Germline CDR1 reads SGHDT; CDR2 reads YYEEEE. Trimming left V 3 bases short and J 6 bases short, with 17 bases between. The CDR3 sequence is CASSSSGTGADTQYF. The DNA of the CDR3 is TGTGCCAGCAGCTCATCCGGGACCGGCGCCGATACGCAGTATTTT.

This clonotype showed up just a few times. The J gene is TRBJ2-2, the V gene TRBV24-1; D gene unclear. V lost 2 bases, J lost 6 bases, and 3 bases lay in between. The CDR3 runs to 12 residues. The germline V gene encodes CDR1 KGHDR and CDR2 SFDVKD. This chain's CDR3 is CATSDYSGELFF. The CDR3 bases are TGTGCCACCAGTGATTACTCCGGGGAGCTGTTTTTT.

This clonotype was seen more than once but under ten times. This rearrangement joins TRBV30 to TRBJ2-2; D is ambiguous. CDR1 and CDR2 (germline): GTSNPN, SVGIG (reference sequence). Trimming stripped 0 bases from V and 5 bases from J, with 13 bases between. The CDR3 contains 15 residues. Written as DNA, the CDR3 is TGTGCCTGGAGTGTACGTCGGGCGGCTACCGGGGAGCTGTTTTTT. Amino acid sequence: CAWSVRRAATGELFF. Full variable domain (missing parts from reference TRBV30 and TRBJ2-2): SQTIHQWPATLVQPVGSPLSLECTVEGTSNPNLYWYRQAAGRGLQLLFYSVGIGQISSEVPQNLSASRPQDRQFILSSKKLLLSDSGFYLCAWSVRRAATGELFFGEGSRLTVL.

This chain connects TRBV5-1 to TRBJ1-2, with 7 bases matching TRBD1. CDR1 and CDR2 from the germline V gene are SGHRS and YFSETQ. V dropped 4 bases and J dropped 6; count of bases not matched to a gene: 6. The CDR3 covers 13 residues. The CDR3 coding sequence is TGCGCCAGCAGCGCAGGGGGGGCCGATGGCTACACCTTC. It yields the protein CASSAGGADGYTF.

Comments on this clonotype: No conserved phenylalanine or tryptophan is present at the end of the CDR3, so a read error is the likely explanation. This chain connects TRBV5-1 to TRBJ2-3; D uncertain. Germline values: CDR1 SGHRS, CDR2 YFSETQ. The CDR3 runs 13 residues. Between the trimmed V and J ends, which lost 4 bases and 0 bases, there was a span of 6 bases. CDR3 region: CASSPPSTDTQYL. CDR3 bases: TGCGCCAGCAGCCCACCTAGCACAGATACGCAGTATCTT.

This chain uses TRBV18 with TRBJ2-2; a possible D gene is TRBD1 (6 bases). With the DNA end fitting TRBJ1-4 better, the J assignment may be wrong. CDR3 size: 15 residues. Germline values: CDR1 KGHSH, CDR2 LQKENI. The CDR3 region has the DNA TGTGCCAGCTCACCATGGACAGACTCCACCGAAAAACTGTTTTTT. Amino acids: CASSPWTDSTEKLFF.

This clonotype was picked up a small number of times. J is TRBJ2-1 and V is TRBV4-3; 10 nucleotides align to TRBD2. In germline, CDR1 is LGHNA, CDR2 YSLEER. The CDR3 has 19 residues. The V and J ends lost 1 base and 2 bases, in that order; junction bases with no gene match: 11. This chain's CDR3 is CASSQGLAGDVGAYNEQFF. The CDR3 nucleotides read TGCGCCAGCAGCCAAGGTCTAGCGGGAGATGTTGGGGCCTACAATGAGCAGTTCTTC.

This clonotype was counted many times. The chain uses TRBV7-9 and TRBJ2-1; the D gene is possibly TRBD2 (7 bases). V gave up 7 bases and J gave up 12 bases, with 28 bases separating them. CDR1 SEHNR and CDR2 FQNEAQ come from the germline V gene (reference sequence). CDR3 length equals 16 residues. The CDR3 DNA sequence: TGTGCCAGCATTCCGCGCGGGGGCCTATCAATCCAACGGCAGTTCTTC. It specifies CASIPRGGLSIQRQFF. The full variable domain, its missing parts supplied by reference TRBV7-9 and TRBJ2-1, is DTGVSQNPRHKITKRGQNVTFRCDPISEHNRLYWYRQTLGQGPEFLTYFQNEAQLEKSRLLSDRFSAERPKGSFSTLEIQRTEQGDSAMYLCASIPRGGLSIQRQFFGPGTRLTVL.

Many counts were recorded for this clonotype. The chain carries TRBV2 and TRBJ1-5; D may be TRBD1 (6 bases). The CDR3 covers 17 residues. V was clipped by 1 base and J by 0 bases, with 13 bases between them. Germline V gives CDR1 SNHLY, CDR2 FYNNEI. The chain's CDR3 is CASSEEQGLYSNQPQHF. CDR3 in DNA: TGTGCCAGCAGTGAAGAACAGGGCCTTTATAGCAATCAGCCCCAGCATTTT.

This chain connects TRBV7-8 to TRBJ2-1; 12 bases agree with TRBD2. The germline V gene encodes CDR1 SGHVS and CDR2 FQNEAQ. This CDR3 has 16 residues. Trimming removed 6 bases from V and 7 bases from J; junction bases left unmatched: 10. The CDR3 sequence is CASRHITSGGQNEQFF. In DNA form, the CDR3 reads TGTGCCAGCAGACATATTACTAGCGGGGGGCAGAATGAGCAGTTCTTC.

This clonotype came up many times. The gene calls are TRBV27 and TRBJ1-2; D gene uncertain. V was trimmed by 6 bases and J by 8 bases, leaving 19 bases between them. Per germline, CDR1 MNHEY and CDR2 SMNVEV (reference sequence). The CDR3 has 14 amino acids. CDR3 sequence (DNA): TGTGCCAGCAGGCCCCCCGCGGGTGTGGAGGGCTACACCTTC. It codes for CASRPPAGVEGYTF.

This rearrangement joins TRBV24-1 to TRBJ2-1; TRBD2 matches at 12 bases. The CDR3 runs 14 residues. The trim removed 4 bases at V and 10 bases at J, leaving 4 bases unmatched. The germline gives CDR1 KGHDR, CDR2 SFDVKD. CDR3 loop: CATSEGLAGGEQFF. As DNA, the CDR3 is TGTGCCACCAGTGAGGGACTAGCGGGTGGAGAGCAGTTCTTC.

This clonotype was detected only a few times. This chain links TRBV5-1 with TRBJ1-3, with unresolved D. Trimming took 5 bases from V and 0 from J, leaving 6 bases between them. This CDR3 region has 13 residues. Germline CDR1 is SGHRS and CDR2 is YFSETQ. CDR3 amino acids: CASRLSSGNTIYF. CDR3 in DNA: TGCGCCAGCAGACTGAGCTCTGGAAACACCATATATTTT.

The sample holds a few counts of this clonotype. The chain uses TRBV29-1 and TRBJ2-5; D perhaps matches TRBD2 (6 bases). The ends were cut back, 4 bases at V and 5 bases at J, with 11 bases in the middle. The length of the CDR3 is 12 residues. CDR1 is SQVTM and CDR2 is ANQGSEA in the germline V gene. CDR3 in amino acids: CSVVKGRETQYF. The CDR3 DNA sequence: TGCAGCGTTGTTAAGGGGAGGGAGACCCAGTACTTC.

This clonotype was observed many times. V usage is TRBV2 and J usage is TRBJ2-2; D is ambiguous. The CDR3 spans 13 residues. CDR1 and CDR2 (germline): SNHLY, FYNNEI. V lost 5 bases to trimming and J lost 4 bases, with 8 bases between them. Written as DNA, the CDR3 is TGTGCCAGCAGTACGCGCGGCACCGGGGAGCTGTTTTTT. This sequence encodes CASSTRGTGELFF.

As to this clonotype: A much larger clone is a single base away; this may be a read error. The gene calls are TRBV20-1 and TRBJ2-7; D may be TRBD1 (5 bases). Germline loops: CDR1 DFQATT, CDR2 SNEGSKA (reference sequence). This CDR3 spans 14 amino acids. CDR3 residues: CSASPRAGSYEEYF. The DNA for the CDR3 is TGCAGTGCTAGTCCCAGGGCAGGCTCCTACGAGGAGTACTTC.

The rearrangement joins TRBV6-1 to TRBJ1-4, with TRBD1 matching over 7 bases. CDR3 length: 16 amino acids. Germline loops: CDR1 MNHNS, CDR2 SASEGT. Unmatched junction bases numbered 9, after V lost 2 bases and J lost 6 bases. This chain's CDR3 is CASSESNRGGDEKLFF. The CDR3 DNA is TGTGCCAGCAGTGAATCAAACAGGGGAGGGGATGAAAAACTGTTTTTT.

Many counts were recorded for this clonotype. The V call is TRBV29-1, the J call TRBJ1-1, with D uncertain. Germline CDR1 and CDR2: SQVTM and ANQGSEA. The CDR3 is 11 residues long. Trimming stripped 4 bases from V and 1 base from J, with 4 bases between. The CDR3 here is CSVVGNTEAFF. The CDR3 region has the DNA TGCAGCGTTGTTGGGAACACTGAAGCTTTCTTT.